A single sample gave rise to the 27 T cell receptor beta chains below, sequenced in a study of CD8 T cells in Susac syndrome (dated by TCRdb to between 2017 and 2020). The library was made by the immunoSEQ multiplex PCR assay. RNA was extracted with the RNeasy kit and about 0.45 to 1 ug was reverse transcribed using random hexamers. The public sequencing data were trimmed at Q25 with fastp and processed into clonotypes with MiXCR by TCRdb, which kept only in-frame beta chains. Rows matching on CDR3 protein sequence are summarized as one entry with the most common DNA and genes. Here the sample has 150,000 or so distinct CDR3 sequences; 95% occur a single time. The ten largest clonotypes hold 0.14% of the sample. Sequenced: CD4+ T cells from PBMCs. These receptors were collected from a human donor with Susac syndrome.

The rearrangement links TRBV19 to TRBJ2-1, with TRBD2 matching over 13 bases. The CDR3 covers 16 residues. The J segment lost 7 bases and the V segment lost 4 bases, leaving 7 bases of the junction unmatched. The germline V gene encodes CDR1 LNHDA and CDR2 SQIVND (reference sequence). For the CDR3, the DNA is TGTGCCAGTAGTACACGGACTAGCGGGGGAGTTAATGAGCAGTTCTTC. As protein: CASSTRTSGGVNEQFF.

This sequence joins TRBV3-1 and TRBJ1-4; tentatively, D is TRBD1 (6 bases). CDR3 length equals 16 residues. V dropped 0 bases and J dropped 5 bases, with 13 bases sitting between them. Germline lookup yields CDR1 LGHDT and CDR2 YNNKEL (reference sequence). The CDR3 DNA reads TGTGCCAGCAGCCAAGATATTCCACAGGGAAATGAAAAACTGTTTTTT. As protein: CASSQDIPQGNEKLFF.

This rearrangement joins TRBV30 to TRBJ2-1, with D tentatively TRBD1 or TRBD2 (6 bases each). V was pared by 1 base and J by 7 bases, with 14 bases between. The CDR3 has 14 amino acids. CDR1 GTSNPN and CDR2 SVGIG come from the germline V gene (reference sequence). Here the CDR3 reads CAWSAGAEFNEQFF. The CDR3 nucleotides read TGTGCCTGGAGTGCGGGGGCGGAATTTAATGAGCAGTTCTTC.

V usage is TRBV20-1 and J usage is TRBJ2-7, with a tentative D call TRBD2 (6 bases). Germline-derived CDR1 and CDR2 are DFQATT and SNEGSKA (reference sequence). V dropped 4 bases and J dropped 6 bases, with 13 bases sitting between them. The CDR3 has 12 residues. The CDR3 DNA reads as TGCAGTGCTACCCTTAGGAGGGGCGAGCAGTACTTC. It translates to CSATLRRGEQYF.

The table lists this clonotype with a count of one. The chain joins TRBV28 to TRBJ1-5; D is unresolved. Germline V CDR1 and CDR2: MDHEN, SYDVKM. The CDR3 contains 15 residues. The ends were cut back, 7 bases at V and 0 bases at J, with 13 bases in the middle. CDR3 bases: TGTGCCAGCACTCCCCTGTTGGCTAGCAATCAGCCCCAGCATTTT. Protein product: CASTPLLASNQPQHF.

The gene calls are TRBV11-2 and TRBJ2-3; D remains ambiguous. V shed 1 base and J shed 0 bases, with 5 bases lying between them. Germline CDR1 and CDR2: SGHAT and FQNNGV. There are 14 residues in the CDR3. The DNA for the CDR3 is TGTGCCAGCAGCTTAGGGCGTAGCACAGATACGCAGTATTTT. As protein: CASSLGRSTDTQYF.

The chain couples TRBV15 to TRBJ2-7; no clear D gene. V dropped 1 base and J dropped 3 bases, with 10 bases sitting between them. The CDR3 is made up of 14 amino acids. In germline, CDR1 is LNHNV, CDR2 YYDKDF (reference sequence). The CDR3 bases are TGTGCCACCAGCAGAGGGGTGAAGAACTACGAGCAGTACTTC. The encoded protein is CATSRGVKNYEQYF.

The chain links TRBV6-2 or TRBV6-3 to TRBJ2-5, with D unclear. Germline-derived CDR1 and CDR2 are MNHEY and SVGEGT. This CDR3 contains 16 residues. V was cut by 5 bases and J by 0 bases, with 16 bases left in between. The CDR3 DNA reads as TGTGCCAGCAGTCGGACCACCCCATGGTACCAAGAGACCCAGTACTTC. Protein sequence: CASSRTTPWYQETQYF.

The chain employs TRBV30 and TRBJ2-7, with 9 bases identical to TRBD1. The CDR3 runs to 14 residues. Germline loops: CDR1 GTSNPN, CDR2 SVGIG (reference sequence). The V gene end was trimmed by 3 bases and the J gene end by 2 bases; junction bases not matched to a gene: 5. DNA for the CDR3: TGTGCCTGGAGAGGGACAGGGAAGACCTACGAGCAGTACTTC. This sequence encodes CAWRGTGKTYEQYF.

The chain recombines TRBV5-1 with TRBJ1-2; D gene unclear. V was pared by 0 bases and J by 5 bases, with 14 bases between. The CDR3 extends over 15 amino acids. CDR1 SGHRS and CDR2 YFSETQ come from the germline V gene. The CDR3 reads CASSLGVQSFYGYTF. The DNA for the CDR3 is TGCGCCAGCAGCTTGGGAGTCCAGAGCTTTTATGGCTACACCTTC.

J is TRBJ2-1 and V is TRBV9; no clear D. The CDR3 totals 14 residues. Germline assignment: CDR1 SGDLS and CDR2 YYNGEE. V lost 0 bases to trimming and J lost 2 bases, with 6 bases between them. The CDR3 loop is CASSVEGPYNEQFF. Here the CDR3 DNA reads TGTGCCAGCAGCGTAGAGGGCCCCTACAATGAGCAGTTCTTC.

V gene TRBV2 combines with J gene TRBJ2-2; D is undetermined. CDR3 length equals 15 residues. Trimming pared 4 bases from V and 4 bases from J, leaving 13 bases between. Looked up from germline, CDR1 is SNHLY and CDR2 is FYNNEI. The CDR3 nucleotides read TGTGCCAGCAGTGCAGGCCGGCGGTTCACCGGGGAGCTGTTTTTT. It translates to CASSAGRRFTGELFF.

Written as DNA, the CDR3 is TGTGCCTGCCGGCCAGGAGACTCTCGGTGGGCCCTCCACTTT. Translation: CACRPGDSRWALHF. The genes are TRBV30 and TRBJ1-6; D call uncertain. CDR1 is GTSNPN, CDR2 SVGIG, per germline (reference sequence). The V and J ends lost 6 bases and 14 bases respectively, with 23 bases between them. The CDR3 sequence is 14 residues long.

The chain employs TRBV29-1 and TRBJ2-3; TRBD2 is a possible D gene (6 bases). Germline CDR1 reads SQVTM; CDR2 reads ANQGSEA. The V end lost 1 base, the J end lost 1 base, and 12 bases lay between the germline ends. CDR3 length: 15 amino acids. Here the CDR3 DNA reads TGCAGCGTTGAAGGTTGGGACTTAGGCACAGATACGCAGTATTTT. It specifies CSVEGWDLGTDTQYF.

V is TRBV21-1 and J is TRBJ2-3. TRBV21-1 is tagged as a pseudogene. The CDR3 is 14 amino acids. CDR3 nucleotide sequence: TGTGCCAGCAGCAAAGTCGAGAGGTCGGATACGCAGTATTTT. Amino acid sequence: CASSKVERSDTQYF.

The chain recombines TRBV12-3 or TRBV12-4 with TRBJ1-2; maybe TRBD1 (5 bases). The CDR3 length is 14 residues. Between the trimmed V and J ends, which lost 0 bases and 7 bases, there was a span of 12 bases. CDR3 residues: CASSLALGALGYTF. The DNA of the CDR3 is TGTGCCAGCAGTTTAGCGCTTGGGGCGCTTGGCTACACCTTC.

The chain links TRBV20-1 to TRBJ1-1; 7 nucleotides agree with TRBD1. This CDR3 spans 13 amino acids. The germline CDR1 and CDR2 sequences are DFQATT and SNEGSKA (reference sequence). V lost 4 bases, J lost 8 bases, and 10 bases stayed unmatched. The CDR3 DNA sequence: TGCAGTGCTAACAATGACAGGGTAGAGGAAGCTTTCTTT. It yields the protein CSANNDRVEEAFF.

The chain carries TRBV20-1 and TRBJ1-5; D call uncertain. Germline V gives CDR1 DFQATT, CDR2 SNEGSKA (reference sequence). There are 15 residues in the CDR3. V was trimmed by 3 bases and J by 5 bases, leaving 17 bases between them. The CDR3 bases are TGCAGTGCTAGCCCGGCCGCGAATCTGCATCAGCCCCAGCATTTT. Encoded protein: CSASPAANLHQPQHF.

The chain employs TRBV12-3 or TRBV12-4 and TRBJ1-1, with 8 bases identical to TRBD1. CDR3 length: 14 residues. V was clipped by 6 bases and J by 0 bases; unmatched bases: 3. The CDR3 reads CASRTGEVNTEAFF. DNA of the CDR3: TGTGCCAGCAGGACAGGGGAGGTGAACACTGAAGCTTTCTTT.

V and J are TRBV5-1 and TRBJ2-5; 9 nucleotides align to TRBD1. V gave up 0 bases and J gave up 4 bases; unmatched junction bases: 4. The CDR3 spans 15 residues. The germline V gene has CDR1 SGHRS and CDR2 YFSETQ. DNA for the CDR3: TGCGCCAGCAGCTTGGGACAGGGGGATTCAGAGACCCAGTACTTC. It is translated as CASSLGQGDSETQYF.

V usage is TRBV6-5 and J usage is TRBJ2-5; possibly TRBD1 or TRBD2 for D (6 bases each). The CDR3 consists of 16 residues. The ends were cut back, 6 bases at V and 1 base at J, with 18 bases in the middle. Germline V gene data show CDR1 as MNHEY and CDR2 as SVGAGI. The CDR3 sequence is CASRLGVGGTQETQYF. Here the CDR3 DNA reads TGTGCCAGCAGGTTAGGGGTCGGGGGCACCCAAGAGACCCAGTACTTC.

This chain joins TRBV12-3 or TRBV12-4 and TRBJ1-2; D remains ambiguous. CDR3 length: 13 amino acids. Between the trimmed V and J ends, which lost 2 bases and 1 base, there was a span of 5 bases. CDR3 sequence (DNA): TGTGCCAGCAGTTTAAAGGTTAACTATGGCTACACCTTC. Amino acids: CASSLKVNYGYTF.

This rearrangement joins TRBV12-3 or TRBV12-4 to TRBJ1-1, with TRBD1 matching 7 bases. V trimming: 5 bases; J trimming: 5 bases; junction bases outside the gene matches: 5. This CDR3 contains 13 residues. The CDR3 loop reads CASSPTGRTEAFF. In DNA form, the CDR3 reads TGTGCCAGCAGTCCGACAGGGAGGACTGAAGCTTTCTTT.

The V call is TRBV18, the J call TRBJ2-1, with 7 bases aligning to TRBD1. V dropped 2 bases and J dropped 4; count of bases not matched to a gene: 5. Germline values: CDR1 KGHSH, CDR2 LQKENI. The CDR3 is made up of 15 amino acids. DNA of the CDR3: TGTGCCAGCTCACCAAGGGGACAGAGATACAATGAGCAGTTCTTC. The encoded protein is CASSPRGQRYNEQFF. Full variable domain (rest looked up from reference TRBV18 and TRBJ2-1): NAGVMQNPRHLVRRRGQEARLRCSPMKGHSHVYWYRQLPEEGLKFMVYLQKENIIDESGMPKERFSAEFPKEGPSILRIQQVVRGDSAAYFCASSPRGQRYNEQFFGPGTRLTVL.

The CDR3: CSARVPEGRRYEQYF. DNA of the CDR3: TGCAGTGCTAGAGTCCCGGAGGGACGGCGCTACGAGCAGTACTTC. V usage is TRBV20-1 and J usage is TRBJ2-7; possible D gene TRBD2, 6 bases. Trimming took off 1 base at V and 3 bases at J, with 16 bases between the two ends. CDR1 is DFQATT and CDR2 is SNEGSKA in the germline V gene (reference sequence). This CDR3 is 15 amino acids long.

This clonotype was seen only once. The chain has TRBV29-1 and TRBJ2-7; 13 nucleotides agree with TRBD2. With 7 bases clipped from V and 2 bases from J, the junction kept 11 bases outside the gene matches. Germline V gene data show CDR1 as SQVTM and CDR2 as ANQGSEA. CDR3 size: 16 residues. In DNA form, the CDR3 reads TGCAGCGCAACCGGGACTAGCGGGGTGGGGACCTACGAGCAGTACTTC. This encodes CSATGTSGVGTYEQYF.

J is TRBJ2-7 and V is TRBV30; D ambiguous. V shed 3 bases and J shed 1 base, with 7 bases lying between them. Per the germline V gene, CDR1 is GTSNPN and CDR2 is SVGIG (reference sequence). This CDR3 spans 12 amino acids. In nucleotides, the CDR3 is TGTGCCTGGAGCAGGCTTTCCTACGAGCAGTACTTC. Translation: CAWSRLSYEQYF.